These 24 T cell receptor beta chains originate from one sample sequenced in a study of read filtering for tumor transcriptome and immune sequencing. This library used roughly 400 ng RNA and molecular barcoded adaptors spanning alpha/delta and beta/gamma chains. TCRdb re-called the reads through MiXCR, storing one row per CDR3 protein. The repertoire holds 65,000 or so distinct CDR3 sequences, with less than 20% as singletons. Sequencing used a population of CD138-negative cells sorted from bone marrow. The origin of the receptors is a donor older than 35 with multiple myeloma.

This clonotype was detected ten times or more. The chain recombines TRBV9 with TRBJ1-6; maybe TRBD1 (6 bases). The CDR3 runs 14 residues. Germline CDR1 reads SGDLS; CDR2 reads YYNGEE. V lost 3 bases to trimming and J lost 7 bases, with 11 bases between them. The CDR3 protein is CASSGRDNNSPLHF. CDR3 DNA sequence: TGTGCCAGCAGCGGCCGGGACAACAATTCACCCCTCCACTTT.

Regarding this clonotype: A much bigger clone sits one base away, suggesting this may be a read error. This rearrangement joins TRBV29-1 to TRBJ2-3; 11 bases align to TRBD2. Germline V gene data show CDR1 as SQVTM and CDR2 as ANQGSEA. The CDR3 is 13 residues long. In nucleotides, the CDR3 is TGTCCGACTAGCGGGGCTAGCACAGATACGCAGTATTTT. The encoded protein is CPTSGASTDTQYF.

This clonotype was found a few times. This chain connects TRBV30 to TRBJ2-2, with a weak D call TRBD2 (6 bases). This CDR3 has 14 amino acids. The V gene's germline CDR1 is GTSNPN and CDR2 SVGIG (reference sequence). V was shortened by 4 bases and J by 3 bases, with 12 bases between the two germline ends. CDR3 loop: CAWTRLGYTGELFF. The CDR3 nucleotides are TGTGCCTGGACAAGACTAGGGTACACCGGGGAGCTGTTTTTT.

This clonotype was seen many times. The CDR3 reads CASSSLRSAPGQFYTGELFF. DNA for the CDR3: TGTGCCAGCAGCTCCCTCCGAAGCGCTCCGGGACAGTTCTACACCGGGGAGCTGTTTTTT. This chain joins TRBV7-8 and TRBJ2-2; 7 bases align to TRBD1. The trim removed 4 bases at V and 3 bases at J, leaving 20 bases unmatched. This CDR3 is built from 20 residues. Per the germline V gene, CDR1 is SGHVS and CDR2 is FQNEAQ.

On this clonotype: Given a much more abundant clone one base away, this may be a read error. In DNA, the CDR3 is TGTGCCCCCTACCACTTCGCCAAAAACATTCAGTACTTC. It codes for CAPYHFAKNIQYF. The chain employs TRBV7-9 and TRBJ2-4; D is unclear. CDR1 is SEHNR, CDR2 FQNEAQ, per germline (reference sequence). The ends were cut back, 11 bases at V and 1 base at J, with 12 bases in the middle. This CDR3 region has 13 residues.

Of note for this clonotype: A far larger clone lies a single base away; this is likely a read error. The chain has TRBV7-3 and TRBJ2-3; D not certain. The CDR3 covers 15 residues. Deletions cut 7 bases from V and 1 base from J, with 15 bases between. CDR1 is SGHTA and CDR2 is FQGTGA in the germline V gene. The CDR3 reads CASTFLARGTDTQYF. The CDR3 DNA is TGTGCCAGCACCTTCTTGGCTAGAGGCACAGATACGCAGTATTTT.

The table lists this clonotype with many counts. The chain couples TRBV30 to TRBJ1-1, with D possibly being TRBD1 (5 bases). Trimming removed 2 bases from V and 7 bases from J, with 14 bases in between. The germline V gene has CDR1 GTSNPN and CDR2 SVGIG (reference sequence). The length of the CDR3 is 13 residues. CDR3 nucleotide sequence: TGTGCCTGGAGTTCCGACAGCCTTTTTGAAGCTTTCTTT. Translated, it gives CAWSSDSLFEAFF.

In this sample, this clonotype turned up many times. The rearrangement links TRBV14 to TRBJ2-5; maybe TRBD1 (5 bases). This CDR3 contains 16 residues. Germline V CDR1 and CDR2: SGHDN, FVKESK. Between the trimmed V and J ends, which lost 0 bases and 1 base, there was a span of 12 bases. The CDR3 loop is CASSQDKTVLQETQYF. The DNA for the CDR3 is TGTGCCAGCAGCCAAGATAAGACAGTTCTCCAAGAGACCCAGTACTTC.

This sequence joins TRBV9 and TRBJ2-7, with D tentatively TRBD2 (6 bases). V was shortened by 2 bases and J by 6 bases, with 21 bases between the two germline ends. The CDR3 extends over 16 amino acids. Germline lookup yields CDR1 SGDLS and CDR2 YYNGEE. For the CDR3, the DNA is TGTGCCAGCAGCGTCGCGCCAGCGGGTGGTGGTTCCGAGCAGTACTTC. Translation: CASSVAPAGGGSEQYF. The full variable domain, rest sourced from reference TRBV9 and TRBJ2-7, is DSGVTQTPKHLITATGQRVTLRCSPRSGDLSVYWYQQSLDQGLQFLIQYYNGEERAKGNILERFSAQQFPDLHSELNLSSLELGDSALYFCASSVAPAGGGSEQYFGPGTRLTVT.

This clonotype was recorded at least ten times. The rearrangement joins TRBV20-1 to TRBJ2-1, with 7 bases identical to TRBD2. The V and J ends lost 0 bases and 0 bases, in that order; junction bases with no gene match: 11. Germline V lookup: CDR1 DFQATT, CDR2 SNEGSKA (reference sequence). The CDR3 is 18 residues long. CDR3 DNA sequence: TGCAGTGCTAGAGACCAACTCCGGGGGGTAAGCTCCTACAATGAGCAGTTCTTC. Translating it yields CSARDQLRGVSSYNEQFF.

This clonotype was observed at least ten times. This chain joins TRBV2 and TRBJ1-1; D not resolved. V was trimmed by 4 bases and J by 0 bases, leaving 9 bases between them. The CDR3 runs to 14 residues. CDR1 and CDR2 (germline): SNHLY, FYNNEI. The CDR3 sequence: CASSVQALNTEAFF. CDR3 nucleotides: TGTGCCAGCAGTGTCCAGGCTCTGAACACTGAAGCTTTCTTT.

As regards this clonotype: This clone may be a read error of a much larger clone one base away. The chain uses TRBV28 and TRBJ1-2; D is unresolved. The CDR3 runs to 12 residues. Looked up from germline, CDR1 is MDHEN and CDR2 is SYDVKM. This chain's CDR3 is CASQVETDGSTF. The CDR3 DNA sequence: TGTGCCAGCCAGGTGGAGACCGATGGCTCCACCTTC.

This clonotype showed up many times. The rearrangement uses TRBV7-9 and TRBJ2-5, with 10 nucleotides matching TRBD2. The germline V gene has CDR1 SEHNR and CDR2 FQNEAQ (reference sequence). The CDR3 totals 15 residues. Unmatched junction bases numbered 4, after V lost 5 bases and J lost 1 base. The CDR3 region is CASSPSGGVQETQYF. CDR3 in DNA: TGTGCCAGCAGCCCTAGCGGGGGTGTCCAAGAGACCCAGTACTTC.

This clonotype turned up a few times. V usage is TRBV20-1 and J usage is TRBJ2-5, with TRBD2 identical over 10 bases. The CDR3 extends over 17 amino acids. Germline V CDR1 and CDR2: DFQATT, SNEGSKA (reference sequence). The junction had 8 bases not matched to a gene; V was cut back by 0 bases and J by 1 base. The CDR3 DNA reads TGCAGTGCTAGAGATTGGGCACTAGCGGGACGCCAAGAGACCCAGTACTTC. This encodes CSARDWALAGRQETQYF.

This clonotype was observed a handful of times. The chain is built from TRBV5-1 and TRBJ1-2; 7 bases map to TRBD1. V gave up 4 bases and J gave up 5 bases; unmatched junction bases: 14. CDR1 and CDR2 (germline): SGHRS, YFSETQ. CDR3 length: 16 amino acids. The CDR3 loop is CASSVSAGTEFYGYTF. Written as DNA, the CDR3 is TGCGCCAGCAGCGTGTCCGCCGGGACAGAATTTTATGGCTACACCTTC.

This clonotype has just one count. A much larger clone lies one base from this, so it may be a read error. This chain links TRBV2 with TRBJ1-5; TRBD1 agrees at 9 bases. Germline loops: CDR1 SNHLY, CDR2 FYNNEI. This CDR3 has 16 amino acids. Trimming cost V 4 bases and J 4 bases; bases outside gene matches: 8. As DNA, the CDR3 is TGTGCCAGCAGTGGAGGAGGGACAGGGTGGAATCAGCCCCAGCATTTT. Amino acids: CASSGGGTGWNQPQHF. Looking up the rest from reference TRBV2 and TRBJ1-5 gives the full variable domain: EPEVTQTPSHQVTQMGQEVILRCVPISNHLYFYWYRQILGQKVEFLVSFYNNEISEKSEIFDDQFSVERPDGSNFTLKIRSTKLEDSAMYFCASSGGGTGWNQPQHFGDGTRLSIL.

This clonotype was counted ten times or more. The chain is built from TRBV7-2 and TRBJ2-7; 10 bases match TRBD2. CDR3 length: 18 amino acids. The ends lost 5 bases at V and 0 bases at J; junction bases unmatched: 13. Germline V gives CDR1 SGHTA, CDR2 FQGNSA. The CDR3 DNA reads TGTGCCAGCAGCCCGAACGTACTAGCGGGATTTAGCTCCTACGAGCAGTACTTC. It specifies CASSPNVLAGFSSYEQYF.

This clonotype was seen ten or more times. The rearrangement links TRBV6-5 to TRBJ2-5, with unresolved D. Germline loops: CDR1 MNHEY, CDR2 SVGAGI. The CDR3 runs to 14 residues. The V and J ends lost 6 bases and 1 base respectively, with 12 bases between them. CDR3 amino acids: CASRRAGLQETQYF. The CDR3 nucleotides are TGTGCCAGCAGACGGGCCGGGCTCCAAGAGACCCAGTACTTC.

On this clonotype itself: A clone one base away is much larger, so this may be a read error. This chain joins TRBV7-3 and TRBJ2-1, with D possibly TRBD2 on 6 matching bases. V dropped 0 bases and J dropped 15 bases, with 15 bases sitting between them. CDR1 SGHTA and CDR2 FQGTGA come from the germline V gene. The CDR3 contains 13 residues. CDR3 in DNA: TGTGCCAGCAGCTTAACGGCGGGGCGGCCGCTGTTCTTC. This sequence encodes CASSLTAGRPLFF. Combining the CDR3 with reference TRBV7-3 and TRBJ2-1 gives the whole variable domain GAGVSQTPSNKVTEKGKYVELRCDPISGHTALYWYRQSLGQGPEFLIYFQGTGAADDSGLPNDRFFAVRPEGSVSTLKIQRTERGDSAVYLCASSLTAGRPLFFGPGTRLTVL.

Ten or more counts support this clonotype. The V call is TRBV29-1, the J call TRBJ2-7, with D possibly being TRBD2 (5 bases). The CDR3 has 16 amino acids. Germline CDR1 is SQVTM and CDR2 is ANQGSEA. Trimming left V 4 bases short and J 0 bases short, with 19 bases between. The CDR3 bases are TGCAGCGTTGGGGGTCTGGGTAGTACTAGCTCCTACGAGCAGTACTTC. Translated, it gives CSVGGLGSTSSYEQYF.

This sequence joins TRBV10-3 and TRBJ2-7; D unclear. The V gene lost 5 bases and the J gene lost 3 bases, with 8 bases spanning the gap. This CDR3 is 12 amino acids long. Per the germline V gene, CDR1 is ENHRY and CDR2 is SYGVKD. The CDR3: CAISWGDYEQYF. DNA of the CDR3: TGTGCCATCAGTTGGGGTGACTACGAGCAGTACTTC.

This clonotype has ten or more counts. V usage is TRBV29-1 and J usage is TRBJ2-7; 7 bases are a match to TRBD2. Looked up from germline, CDR1 is SQVTM and CDR2 is ANQGSEA. The ends lost 6 bases at V and 6 bases at J; junction bases unmatched: 14. CDR3 length: 14 amino acids. The CDR3 region has the DNA TGCAGCGTGTTGGCGGGGGTCCAGTACACCGAGCAGTACTTC. This encodes CSVLAGVQYTEQYF.

At least ten counts were recorded for this clonotype. The chain carries TRBV14 and TRBJ2-1; 7 positions agree with TRBD1. After removal of 2 bases from V and 7 bases from J, the junction contained 8 bases not matched to a gene. The CDR3 runs to 15 residues. Germline V gene data show CDR1 as SGHDN and CDR2 as FVKESK. This CDR3 is CASSQRQGPWNEQFF. CDR3 DNA sequence: TGTGCCAGCAGCCAACGACAGGGCCCTTGGAATGAGCAGTTCTTC. Looking up the rest from reference TRBV14 and TRBJ2-1 gives the full variable domain: EAGVTQFPSHSVIEKGQTVTLRCDPISGHDNLYWYRRVMGKEIKFLLHFVKESKQDESGMPNNRFLAERTGGTYSTLKVQPAELEDSGVYFCASSQRQGPWNEQFFGPGTRLTVL.

This clonotype has at least ten counts. This chain links TRBV20-1 with TRBJ2-7, with 7 bases lining up with TRBD2. Germline trimming cut 2 bases from V and 3 bases from J; bases unmatched to any gene: 10. The CDR3 is made up of 15 amino acids. Per germline, CDR1 DFQATT and CDR2 SNEGSKA (reference sequence). This chain's CDR3 is CSARPPGTTIYEQYF. The CDR3 DNA sequence: TGCAGTGCTAGACCTCCCGGGACTACTATCTACGAGCAGTACTTC.